This T cell receptor beta chain comes out of a study of blood T cell repertoires in COVID-19. There are 15 residues in the CDR3. The V end lost 8 bases, the J end lost 7 bases, and 24 bases lay between the germline ends. Germline CDR1 is GTSNPN and CDR2 is SVGIG (reference sequence). The data were produced by immunoSEQ multiplex PCR, yet TCRdb's version contains in-frame clones alone and is incomplete. The table includes approximately 210,000 clones, about four fifths detected once. Specimen: peripheral blood. The TCR comes from a woman between 40 and 55 years old with active or convalescent COVID-19. This sequence joins TRBV30 and TRBJ1-3; D possibly corresponds to TRBD1 (5 bases). CDR3 amino acids: CARSQGTLIGNTIYF. The CDR3 DNA is TGTGCCCGATCTCAGGGAACTCTAATTGGGAACACCATATATTTT.